Here is one T cell receptor beta chain with its context. Losses at the gene ends were 5 bases for V and 6 bases for J; bases not matched to a gene: 13. CDR3 length equals 18 residues. Germline CDR1 is SGHVS and CDR2 is FQNEAQ. The data originate from a study of blood T cell repertoires in COVID-19. Whole-study context: Italy, Spain and the United States were the sources of the convalescent and acute COVID-19 samples. T cells, B-cell-depleted T cells, or PBMCs supplied cDNA or gDNA.

Source study methods: Amplification from reference gene primers served as the basis for estimated nucleated cell counts. Produced via immunoSEQ multiplex PCR; TCRdb's table is partial and in-frame only. D and trimming come from the DNA, and the V and J calls and clone size come from that table. This table has about 150,000 clones, less than 90% appearing once. Sequencing was performed on peripheral blood. The origin of this receptor is a human donor in a cohort sampled during active COVID-19. The gene calls are TRBV7-8 and TRBJ2-2, with 12 bases fitting TRBD2. The CDR3 spells CASSLHLTSGGWAGELFF. The CDR3 bases are TGTGCCAGCAGCCTCCACCTGACTAGCGGGGGATGGGCCGGGGAGCTGTTTTTT.